This TCR beta chain derives from a study of T-cell memory formation after mild COVID-19. The CDR3 contains 15 residues. Trimming cost V 1 base and J 4 bases, with 13 bases left between them. Germline V CDR1 and CDR2: SEHNR, FQNEAQ (reference sequence). Researchers used 5'RACE with constant-segment primers to make TCR alpha and TCR beta cDNA libraries that carry sample barcodes and UMIs. TCRdb reanalysed the 5' RACE reads using MiXCR and keeps one entry per CDR3 protein. This sample yields roughly 310,000 distinct CDR3 sequences, of which more than 15% are seen a single time; around 20% belongs to the top ten. Concerning this clonotype itself: What it recognizes is unknown.

Study results and limitations: Chiefly within CM and EM were the contracting CD4+ clones; CD8+ ones were within EMRA. The study detected some responding clones in pre-infection memory, suggesting cross-reactive memory joined.

Material: PBMCs or a T cell subset sorted from them (not recorded which). The origin of this receptor is a man in his late teens or twenties who had mild COVID-19 (a few samples of this study predate the infection). Cell type and time point are not known. The chain has TRBV7-9 and TRBJ1-2, with a weak D call TRBD1 (6 bases). The CDR3 sequence: CASSLGTANPYGYTF. The CDR3 nucleotides are TGTGCCAGCAGCTTAGGGACAGCTAATCCCTATGGCTACACCTTC.